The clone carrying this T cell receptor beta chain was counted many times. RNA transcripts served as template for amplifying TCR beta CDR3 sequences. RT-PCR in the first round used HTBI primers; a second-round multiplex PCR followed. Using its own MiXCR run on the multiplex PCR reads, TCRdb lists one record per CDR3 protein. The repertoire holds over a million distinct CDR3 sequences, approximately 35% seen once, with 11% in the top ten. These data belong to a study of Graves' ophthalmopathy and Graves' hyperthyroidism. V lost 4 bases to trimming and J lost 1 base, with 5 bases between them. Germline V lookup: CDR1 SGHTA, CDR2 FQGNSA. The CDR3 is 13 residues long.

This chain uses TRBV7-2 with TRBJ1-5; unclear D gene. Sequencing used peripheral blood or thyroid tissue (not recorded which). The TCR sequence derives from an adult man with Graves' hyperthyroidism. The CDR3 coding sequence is TGTGCCAGCAGCTGGGCGAGCAATCAGCCCCAGCATTTT. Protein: CASSWASNQPQHF. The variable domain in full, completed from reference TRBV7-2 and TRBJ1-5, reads GAGVSQSPSNKVTEKGKDVELRCDPISGHTALYWYRQSLGQGLEFLIYFQGNSAPDKSGLPSDRFSAERTGGSVSTLTIQRTQQEDSAVYLCASSWASNQPQHFGDGTRLSIL.